One sample yielded the 29 T cell receptor beta chains listed below, sequenced in a study of human T cells and chemical hapten exposure. Via MiXCR, TCRdb re-called the RACE reads, giving one row per CDR3 protein. The sample gives roughly 72,000 distinct CDR3 sequences, 10% of which show up once; approximately 1.5% is in the top ten. As to time point: patch test 1, 2 weeks after DPC sensitization. Treatment: therapeutic diphenylcyclopropenone sensitization with weekly scalp DPC. Material: whole blood, obtained in connection with sensitization to the hapten diphenylcyclopropenone (DPC). These receptors were collected from a woman in her 50s with alopecia areata. Some clones in this sample may be carry-over from other donors' samples.

This clonotype was seen many times. The rearrangement joins TRBV2 to TRBJ1-5; 8 bases line up with TRBD1. This CDR3 has 16 amino acids. V dropped 6 bases and J dropped 8; count of bases not matched to a gene: 15. Per the germline V gene, CDR1 is SNHLY and CDR2 is FYNNEI. The CDR3 DNA is TGTGCCAGCAGCCTTCTGGGACAGGTTGGTTCGGAGCCCCAGCATTTT. The encoded protein is CASSLLGQVGSEPQHF.

The rearrangement uses TRBV4-3 and TRBJ2-1; 9 nucleotides agree with TRBD1. The CDR3 totals 17 residues. CDR1 and CDR2 from the germline V gene are LGHNA and YSLEER. V lost 0 bases to trimming and J lost 2 bases; unmatched junction nucleotides: 5. The CDR3 region has the DNA TGCGCCAGCAGCCAAGATCCCACAGGGGGCCCCTACAATGAGCAGTTCTTC. Translating it yields CASSQDPTGGPYNEQFF.

This rearrangement joins TRBV5-1 to TRBJ2-5; 11 nucleotides agree with TRBD1. The CDR3 spans 15 residues. Germline loops: CDR1 SGHRS, CDR2 YFSETQ. The V gene end was trimmed by 4 bases and the J gene end by 5 bases; junction bases not matched to a gene: 7. The CDR3 here is CASSPRTGGGETQYF. CDR3 sequence (DNA): TGCGCCAGCAGCCCCCGGACAGGGGGCGGCGAGACCCAGTACTTC.

V usage is TRBV12-3 or TRBV12-4 and J usage is TRBJ2-3; D is unclear. This CDR3 is built from 15 residues. The ends were cut back, 6 bases at V and 0 bases at J, with 13 bases in the middle. The CDR3 sequence is CASSHSGMSTDTQYF. CDR3 coding DNA: TGTGCCAGCAGCCACAGTGGCATGAGCACAGATACGCAGTATTTT.

The chain recombines TRBV6-2 or TRBV6-3 with TRBJ2-1; D is undetermined. V was cut by 2 bases and J by 0 bases, with 11 bases left in between. Germline CDR1 reads MNHEY; CDR2 reads SVGEGT. This CDR3 region has 16 residues. In nucleotides, the CDR3 is TGTGCCAGCAGTTACCGGAAAGGCCGCTCCTACAATGAGCAGTTCTTC. It yields the protein CASSYRKGRSYNEQFF.

This clonotype has more than one count but fewer than ten. The chain recombines TRBV29-1 with TRBJ2-3; D might be TRBD1 or TRBD2, each matching 5 bases. Trimming stripped 7 bases from V and 2 bases from J, with 13 bases between. This CDR3 has 13 amino acids. The V gene's germline CDR1 is SQVTM and CDR2 ANQGSEA. CDR3 residues: CSAGSGNTDTQYF. The DNA for the CDR3 is TGCAGCGCAGGGAGCGGAAACACAGATACGCAGTATTTT.

In this sample, this clonotype turned up a few times. The rearrangement joins TRBV5-1 to TRBJ2-1; 10 bases agree with TRBD1. Germline V CDR1 and CDR2: SGHRS, YFSETQ. With V trimmed by 4 bases and J by 3 bases, 4 bases remained unmatched. The CDR3 is 15 amino acids. For the CDR3, the DNA is TGCGCCAGCAGCACGGGACAGGGGATCTACAATGAGCAGTTCTTC. Encoded protein: CASSTGQGIYNEQFF.

This clonotype was found many times. The chain uses TRBV7-6 and TRBJ2-2; D may be TRBD1 or TRBD2 (5 bases each). Trimming stripped 2 bases from V and 1 base from J, with 23 bases between. The CDR3 has 20 residues. CDR1 is SGHVS and CDR2 is FNYEAQ in the germline V gene. CDR3 DNA sequence: TGTGCCAGCAGCTTACCCCGCGCGGCGGTACGGGGCCGGAACACCGGGGAGCTGTTTTTT. This sequence encodes CASSLPRAAVRGRNTGELFF.

The chain couples TRBV24-1 to TRBJ2-1; D unresolved. Trimming shortened V by 1 base and J by 3 bases, and 6 bases separated the two germline ends. In germline, CDR1 is KGHDR, CDR2 SFDVKD. This CDR3 is 14 amino acids long. DNA of the CDR3: TGTGCCACCAGTGATTTCGCTAGCTACAATGAGCAGTTCTTC. This encodes CATSDFASYNEQFF.

The CDR3 loop reads CASSTNRGYEKLFF. For the CDR3, the DNA is TGTGCCAGCAGTACCAACAGGGGCTATGAAAAACTGTTTTTT. The chain couples TRBV27 to TRBJ1-4; TRBD1 agrees at 7 bases. Germline CDR1 MNHEY, CDR2 SMNVEV (reference sequence). The CDR3 covers 14 residues. V shed 5 bases, J shed 6 bases, and the junction held 6 bases outside the gene matches.

This clonotype was counted many times. CDR3 in DNA: TGTGCCAGCAGTTTATTAGCGGGAGGAGGGCAGTTCTTC. Its protein product is CASSLLAGGGQFF. The chain links TRBV12-3 or TRBV12-4 to TRBJ2-1, with 10 positions matching TRBD2. The CDR3 loop spans 13 amino acids. V was clipped by 2 bases and J by 12 bases; unmatched bases: 4.

This sequence joins TRBV7-9 and TRBJ2-1; D is unclear. CDR1 is SEHNR and CDR2 is FQNEAQ in the germline V gene (reference sequence). Trimming cost V 1 base and J 7 bases, with 14 bases left between them. The CDR3 extends over 15 amino acids. The CDR3 DNA reads as TGTGCCAGCAGCTTAGTTGCACCTCGAGGAAATGAGCAGTTCTTC. Translation: CASSLVAPRGNEQFF.

This clonotype was recorded many times. V gene TRBV7-2 combines with J gene TRBJ2-2; perhaps TRBD2 as D (6 bases). There are 14 residues in the CDR3. V was cut by 1 base and J by 5 bases, with 8 bases left in between. CDR1 and CDR2 from the germline V gene are SGHTA and FQGNSA. The CDR3 loop reads CASSLGLATGELFF. The CDR3 nucleotides are TGTGCCAGCAGCTTAGGGCTAGCGACCGGGGAGCTGTTTTTT.

Worth noting for this clonotype: With a much larger clone just one base away, this may be a read error. DNA of the CDR3: TGTGCCAACACCAAACGGACTAGCGACTACAATGAGCAGTTCTTC. Protein: CANTKRTSDYNEQFF. The chain couples TRBV12-3 or TRBV12-4 to TRBJ2-1, with 9 bases matching TRBD2. This CDR3 is 15 amino acids long. V gave up 10 bases and J gave up 3 bases; unmatched junction bases: 10.

This clonotype was counted only a few times. The V and J genes are TRBV19 and TRBJ1-5, with D maybe TRBD1 (5 bases). CDR3 size: 14 residues. V was pared by 1 base and J by 4 bases, with 8 bases between. Per the germline V gene, CDR1 is LNHDA and CDR2 is SQIVND (reference sequence). This chain's CDR3 is CASSIGQGNQPQHF. DNA of the CDR3: TGTGCCAGTAGTATAGGGCAGGGTAATCAGCCCCAGCATTTT. The full variable domain, its missing parts supplied by reference TRBV19 and TRBJ1-5, is DGGITQSPKYLFRKEGQNVTLSCEQNLNHDAMYWYRQDPGQGLRLIYYSQIVNDFQKGDIAEGYSVSREKKESFPLTVTSAQKNPTAFYLCASSIGQGNQPQHFGDGTRLSIL.

The chain couples TRBV6-5 to TRBJ2-5; D remains ambiguous. The V gene lost 6 bases and the J gene lost 9 bases, with 17 bases spanning the gap. This CDR3 has 13 amino acids. Germline-derived CDR1 and CDR2 are MNHEY and SVGAGI. CDR3 residues: CASRMSSSRAQYF. The CDR3 bases are TGTGCCAGCAGGATGAGTAGCTCCCGGGCCCAGTACTTC.

The table lists this clonotype with a few counts. This chain connects TRBV28 to TRBJ1-1; D unclear. Germline loops: CDR1 MDHEN, CDR2 SYDVKM. Trimming removed 2 bases at V and 5 bases at J, with 6 bases between. The CDR3 runs to 12 residues. Here the CDR3 DNA reads TGTGCCAGCAGTTTACTGGGAACTGAAGCTTTCTTT. Amino acid sequence: CASSLLGTEAFF.

This chain joins TRBV29-1 and TRBJ2-1, with 9 positions matching TRBD2. Trimming removed 7 bases from V and 9 bases from J; junction bases left unmatched: 7. Germline V lookup: CDR1 SQVTM, CDR2 ANQGSEA. This CDR3 comprises 12 residues. CDR3 amino acids: CSGRGAGGEQFF. CDR3 DNA sequence: TGCAGCGGTCGCGGAGCGGGAGGTGAGCAGTTCTTC.

This clonotype appeared a few times. The genes are TRBV29-1 and TRBJ2-5; 7 nucleotides match TRBD2. CDR3 size: 12 residues. Trimming at V came to 8 bases and at J to 1 base, leaving 4 bases not matched to a gene. Germline values: CDR1 SQVTM, CDR2 ANQGSEA. CDR3 nucleotide sequence: TGCAGCTGGGGAGGGGCCCAAGAGACCCAGTACTTC. Its protein is CSWGGAQETQYF.

The chain employs TRBV7-9 and TRBJ1-6, with 10 bases aligning to TRBD1. The CDR3 contains 16 residues. Germline CDR1 is SEHNR and CDR2 is FQNEAQ (reference sequence). The ends lost 3 bases at V and 5 bases at J; junction bases unmatched: 4. CDR3 sequence: CASSLGQGLNNSPLHF. In DNA form, the CDR3 reads TGTGCCAGCAGCTTGGGACAGGGGCTGAATAATTCACCCCTCCACTTT.

Ten or more counts support this clonotype. The chain recombines TRBV7-9 with TRBJ1-1; D is unresolved. The CDR3 extends over 14 amino acids. The V gene lost 8 bases and the J gene lost 1 base, with 14 bases spanning the gap. The germline CDR1 and CDR2 sequences are SEHNR and FQNEAQ (reference sequence). The CDR3 protein is CASSLLAGNTEAFF. The CDR3 coding sequence is TGTGCCAGCTCCCTCCTCGCGGGGAACACTGAAGCTTTCTTT.

This clonotype was seen ten or more times. The chain recombines TRBV5-1 with TRBJ1-1; no clear D gene. V lost 1 base and J lost 1, with 5 bases in between. The CDR3 is made up of 13 amino acids. Germline-derived CDR1 and CDR2 are SGHRS and YFSETQ. In DNA form, the CDR3 reads TGCGCCAGCAGCTTGATCGGGAACACTGAAGCTTTCTTT. Encoded protein: CASSLIGNTEAFF.

This chain links TRBV30 with TRBJ1-5; D not certain. V shed 3 bases and J shed 6 bases, with 12 bases lying between them. Germline loops: CDR1 GTSNPN, CDR2 SVGIG (reference sequence). The CDR3 is 13 residues long. The CDR3 region has the DNA TGTGCCTGGAGGGACGGGGTAGGTCAGCCCCAGCATTTT. Translation: CAWRDGVGQPQHF.

The chain uses TRBV12-3 or TRBV12-4 and TRBJ1-4; the D gene is possibly TRBD1 (6 bases). V dropped 6 bases and J dropped 6 bases, with 17 bases sitting between them. The CDR3 is made up of 15 amino acids. The CDR3 loop reads CASSLLGGADEKLFF. In nucleotides, the CDR3 is TGTGCCAGCAGCCTTCTGGGGGGGGCGGATGAAAAACTGTTTTTT.

This clonotype was recorded a few times. This chain connects TRBV6-2 or TRBV6-3 to TRBJ2-7; 8 bases map to TRBD1. CDR1 MNHEY and CDR2 SVGEGT come from the germline V gene. V dropped 0 bases and J dropped 0; count of bases not matched to a gene: 1. CDR3 size: 15 residues. DNA for the CDR3: TGTGCCAGCAGTTACTCGACAGGGGTCTCCTACGAGCAGTACTTC. Its translation is CASSYSTGVSYEQYF.

Ten or more counts support this clonotype. This rearrangement joins TRBV19 to TRBJ1-5; no reliable D call. Germline V CDR1 and CDR2: LNHDA, SQIVND (reference sequence). The CDR3 totals 15 residues. V was pared by 1 base and J by 0 bases, with 7 bases between. As DNA, the CDR3 is TGTGCCAGTAGTATAGTCGCCGATAGCAATCAGCCCCAGCATTTT. Amino acids: CASSIVADSNQPQHF.

This clonotype was observed a few times. An end of the junction differs from the germline gene, which may be a read error. This chain links TRBV11-2 with TRBJ2-3; a possible D gene is TRBD2 (6 bases). From germline, CDR1 is SGHAT and CDR2 FQNNGV. This CDR3 is built from 14 residues. CDR3 protein: CASTLAASTDTQYF. The CDR3, as DNA: TGTGCCAGCACCTTAGCGGCCAGCACAGATACGCAGTATTTT. The complete variable domain, with remaining parts taken from reference TRBV11-2 and TRBJ2-3, reads EAGVAQSPRYKIIEKRQSVAFWCNPISGHATLYWYQQILGQGPKLLIQFQNNGVVDDSQLPKDRFSAERLKGVDSTLKIQPAKLEDSAVYLCASTLAASTDTQYFGPGTRLTVL.

This sequence joins TRBV5-1 and TRBJ2-3; D perhaps matches TRBD2 (6 bases). The CDR3 is 16 amino acids. Trimming shortened V by 0 bases and J by 4 bases, and 15 bases separated the two germline ends. From germline, CDR1 is SGHRS and CDR2 YFSETQ. CDR3 nucleotides: TGCGCCAGCAGCTTGGCCGGCGGGACCCGCGCAGATACGCAGTATTTT. The encoded protein is CASSLAGGTRADTQYF.

This clonotype was picked up many times. The V call is TRBV6-5, the J call TRBJ2-2; D is perhaps TRBD1 (5 bases). Germline values: CDR1 MNHEY, CDR2 SVGAGI. Trimming pared 1 base from V and 4 bases from J, leaving 13 bases between. This CDR3 comprises 16 residues. The CDR3 DNA follows: TGTGCCAGCAGTTACTACTTGGGGCTTCGCACCGGGGAGCTGTTTTTT. It codes for CASSYYLGLRTGELFF.